What follows is one T cell receptor (beta chain) and its context. This CDR3 spans 14 amino acids. Germline lookup yields CDR1 KGHSH and CDR2 LQKENI. The V end was cut by 1 base, the J end by 4 bases, with 10 bases between. These data come from a study of blood T cells in healthy people across ages. A J-beta primer mix and a sample-barcoded 5' primer were used in a second PCR of about 6 to 12 cycles. TCRdb fed the 5' RACE reads into MiXCR, producing one record per CDR3 protein. Here the sample spans about 930,000 distinct CDR3 sequences, 29% being singletons. These data were also reused for a study on T cells of mothers and their children.

The receptor comes from a woman aged 35 to 49 in good health. J is TRBJ1-1 and V is TRBV18; unclear D gene. The sequencing sample was made of blood. The CDR3 nucleotides read TGTGCCAGCTCACCACTAGGGTTGGGCACTGAAGCTTTCTTT. It is translated as CASSPLGLGTEAFF.